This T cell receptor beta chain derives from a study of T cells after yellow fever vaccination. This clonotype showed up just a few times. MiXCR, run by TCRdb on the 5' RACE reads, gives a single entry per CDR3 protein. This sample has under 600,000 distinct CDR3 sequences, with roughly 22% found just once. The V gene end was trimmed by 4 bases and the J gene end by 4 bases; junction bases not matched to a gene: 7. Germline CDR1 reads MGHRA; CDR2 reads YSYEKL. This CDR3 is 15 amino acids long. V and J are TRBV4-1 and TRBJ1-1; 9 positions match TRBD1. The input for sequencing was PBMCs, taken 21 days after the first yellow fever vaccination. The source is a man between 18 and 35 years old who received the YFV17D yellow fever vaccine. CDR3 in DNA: TGCGCCAGCAGCCGCGGACAGGGGAGCTTCACTGAAGCTTTCTTT. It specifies CASSRGQGSFTEAFF.